The present T cell receptor beta chain was sequenced within a study of CD4 and CD8 cells across lung adenocarcinoma regions. Donors had localized lung adenocarcinoma, a non-small cell lung cancer. From the PCR reads, TCRdb called clonotypes with MiXCR, one entry per CDR3 protein. The data show more than 15,000 distinct CDR3 sequences, 46% seen once. The source of this sequence is a male donor with lung adenocarcinoma. The CD4 and CD8 labels of this study may be unreliable. Material for sequencing was CD4+ T cells from the margin of a lung tumor.

The DNA for the CDR3 is TGTGCCAGGGGTGACGGGGGCGGGGACGAAGAGACGCAGTATTTT. The encoded protein is CARGDGGGDEETQYF. The chain uses TRBV6-4 and TRBJ2-3; D is perhaps TRBD1 or TRBD2 (6 bases each). Germline loops: CDR1 MRHNA, CDR2 SNTAGT. The germline V and J ends were trimmed by 9 bases and 9 bases, with 25 bases remaining between them. The CDR3 contains 15 residues.